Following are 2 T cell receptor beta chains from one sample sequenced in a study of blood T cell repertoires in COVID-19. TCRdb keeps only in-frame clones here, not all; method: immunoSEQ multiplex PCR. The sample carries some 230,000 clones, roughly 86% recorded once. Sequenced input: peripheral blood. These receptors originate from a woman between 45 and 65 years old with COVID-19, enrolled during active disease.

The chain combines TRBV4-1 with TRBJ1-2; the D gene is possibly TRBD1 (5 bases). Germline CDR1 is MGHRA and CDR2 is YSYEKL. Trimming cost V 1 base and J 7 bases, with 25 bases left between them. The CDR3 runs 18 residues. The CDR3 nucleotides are TGCGCCAGCAGCCAAGTCCCGGCGGGGGAGATTTTCTTTCGTGGCTACACCTTC. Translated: CASSQVPAGEIFFRGYTF.

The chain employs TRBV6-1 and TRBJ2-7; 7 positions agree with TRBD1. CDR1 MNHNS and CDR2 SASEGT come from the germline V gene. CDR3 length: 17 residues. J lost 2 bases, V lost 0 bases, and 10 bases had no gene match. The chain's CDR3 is CASSEAEIGTAAYEQYV. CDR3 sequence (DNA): TGTGCCAGCAGTGAAGCGGAAATCGGGACAGCAGCCTACGAGCAGTACGTC.